The sequence of this T cell receptor beta chain was determined in a study of neurological immune-mediated disorders. TCRdb passed the 5' RACE reads through MiXCR, listing each CDR3 protein once. The repertoire includes 15,000 or so distinct CDR3 sequences, 20% to 25% of them detected once, and around 23% sits in the top ten. Regarding the study as a whole: No CDR3 amino acid sequences recurred among expanded clones across subjects, suggesting private repertoires in all groups.

As for this clonotype: The antigen is not known.

Germline CDR1 ENHRY, CDR2 SYGVKD. The CDR3 extends over 15 amino acids. V was trimmed by 4 bases and J by 2 bases, leaving 12 bases between them. This receptor was taken from a man in his fifties in good health. The rearrangement joins TRBV10-3 to TRBJ2-1; D may be TRBD2 (6 bases). Sample: PBMCs. The CDR3 DNA reads as TGTGCCATCAGTGGAGGTAGCGGCACCTACAATGAGCAGTTCTTC. This codes for CAISGGSGTYNEQFF.